This TCR beta chain was recovered during a study of blood T cell repertoires in COVID-19. Looking at the study overall: Acute-phase and convalescent COVID-19 samples originated in the United States, Italy and Spain. Nucleic acid was either cDNA or gDNA, and it came from T cells, B-cell-depleted T cells, or PBMCs.

Germline trimming cut 0 bases from V and 3 bases from J; bases unmatched to any gene: 3. The CDR3 has 15 amino acids. Germline CDR1 LGHNA, CDR2 YNFKEQ. Original handling: Amplified reference gene primers provided the basis for estimating nucleated cell counts. The table came from immunoSEQ multiplex PCR; TCRdb's copy has only in-frame clones and leaves some out. From that table come the V and J calls and clone size; the DNA was used to work out D and trimming. The data contain roughly 67,000 clones, 80% to 90% of them singletons. V gene TRBV4-2 combines with J gene TRBJ2-7; 9 bases match TRBD1. The sample comprised peripheral blood. The origin of this receptor is a man over 45 with active COVID-19. The CDR3 reads CASSQETTGGYEQYF. CDR3 bases: TGTGCCAGCAGCCAAGAAACGACAGGGGGCTACGAGCAGTACTTC.